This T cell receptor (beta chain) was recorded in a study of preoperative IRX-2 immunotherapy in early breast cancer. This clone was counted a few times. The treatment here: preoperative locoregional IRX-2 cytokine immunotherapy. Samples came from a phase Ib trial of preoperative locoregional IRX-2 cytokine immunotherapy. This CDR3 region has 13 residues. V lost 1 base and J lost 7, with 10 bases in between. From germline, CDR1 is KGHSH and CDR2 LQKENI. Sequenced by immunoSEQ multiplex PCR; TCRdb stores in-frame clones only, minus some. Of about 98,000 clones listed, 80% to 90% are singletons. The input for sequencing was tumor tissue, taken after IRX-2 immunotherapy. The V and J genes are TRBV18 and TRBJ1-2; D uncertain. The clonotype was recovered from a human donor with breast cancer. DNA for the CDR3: TGTGCCAGCTCACCACAAGACGAGCCTGGCTACACCTTC. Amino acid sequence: CASSPQDEPGYTF.